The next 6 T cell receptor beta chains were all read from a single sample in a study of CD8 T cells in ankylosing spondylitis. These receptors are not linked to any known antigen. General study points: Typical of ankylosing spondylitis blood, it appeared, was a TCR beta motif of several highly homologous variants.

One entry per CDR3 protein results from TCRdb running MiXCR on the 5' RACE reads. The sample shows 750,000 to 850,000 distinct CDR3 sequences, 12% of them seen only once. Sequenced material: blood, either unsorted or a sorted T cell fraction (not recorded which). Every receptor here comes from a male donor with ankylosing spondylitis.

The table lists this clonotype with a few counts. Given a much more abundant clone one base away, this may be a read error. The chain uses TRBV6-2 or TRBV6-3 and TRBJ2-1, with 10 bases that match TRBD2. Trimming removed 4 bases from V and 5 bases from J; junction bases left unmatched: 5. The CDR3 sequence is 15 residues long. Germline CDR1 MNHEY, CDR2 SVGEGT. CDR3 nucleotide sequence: TGTGCCAGCAGTTCCCAACTAGCGGGAAACAATGAGCAGTTCTTC. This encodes CASSSQLAGNNEQFF.

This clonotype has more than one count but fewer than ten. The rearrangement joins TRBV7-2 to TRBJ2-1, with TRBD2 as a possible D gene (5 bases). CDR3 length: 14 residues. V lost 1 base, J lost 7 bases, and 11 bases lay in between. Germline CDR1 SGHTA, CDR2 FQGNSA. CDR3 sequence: CASSLGLATNEQFF. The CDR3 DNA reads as TGTGCCAGCAGCTTAGGGTTAGCGACTAATGAGCAGTTCTTC. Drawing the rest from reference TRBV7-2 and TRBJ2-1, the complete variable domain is GAGVSQSPSNKVTEKGKDVELRCDPISGHTALYWYRQSLGQGLEFLIYFQGNSAPDKSGLPSDRFSAERTGGSVSTLTIQRTQQEDSAVYLCASSLGLATNEQFFGPGTRLTVL.

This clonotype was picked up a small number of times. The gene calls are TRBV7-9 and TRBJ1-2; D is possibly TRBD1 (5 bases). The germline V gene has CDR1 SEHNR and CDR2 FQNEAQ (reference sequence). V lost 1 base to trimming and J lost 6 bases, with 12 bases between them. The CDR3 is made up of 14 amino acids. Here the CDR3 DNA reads TGTGCCAGCAGCTTAGGCGTGGGGCTTCATGGCTACACCTTC. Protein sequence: CASSLGVGLHGYTF.

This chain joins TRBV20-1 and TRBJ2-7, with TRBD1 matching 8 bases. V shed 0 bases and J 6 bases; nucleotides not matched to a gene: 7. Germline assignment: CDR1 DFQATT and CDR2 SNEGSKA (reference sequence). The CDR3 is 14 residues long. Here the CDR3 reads CSARENQGAGEQYF. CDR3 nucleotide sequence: TGCAGTGCTAGAGAGAACCAGGGGGCCGGCGAGCAGTACTTC.

The CDR3 reads CAISETSSTDTQYF. The DNA of the CDR3 is TGTGCCATCAGTGAGACAAGTAGCACAGATACGCAGTATTTT. The chain links TRBV10-3 to TRBJ2-3; D remains ambiguous. The CDR3 is 14 residues long. V was shortened by 2 bases and J by 0 bases, with 6 bases between the two germline ends. Germline assignment: CDR1 ENHRY and CDR2 SYGVKD.

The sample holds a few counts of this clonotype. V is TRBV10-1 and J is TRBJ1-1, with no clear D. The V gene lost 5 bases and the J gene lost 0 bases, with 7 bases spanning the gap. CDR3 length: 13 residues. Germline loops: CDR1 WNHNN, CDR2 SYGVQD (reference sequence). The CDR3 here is CASSSNMNTEAFF. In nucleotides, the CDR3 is TGCGCCAGCAGTTCTAATATGAACACTGAAGCTTTCTTT.